The T cell receptor (beta chain) under discussion was sequenced for a study of cytomegalovirus exposure and HLA in healthy donors. Note on this clone: The target antigen is unknown.

The primer mix had 60 Vbeta and 13 Jbeta primers. Profiled with immunoSEQ multiplex PCR; TCRdb holds only in-frame clones, not every one. The data contain 140,000 or so clones, approximately 68% of them seen just once; the ten biggest clones take up more than 4%. Study-level results: In a later analysis, CMV-associated beta chains were mostly HLA-associated, it appeared.

The CDR3 contains 15 residues. In germline, CDR1 is LNHNV, CDR2 YYDKDF (reference sequence). Trimming stripped 1 base from V and 8 bases from J, with 17 bases between. This receptor was taken from a man aged 60 to 75 in good health and CMV-seronegative. The chain employs TRBV15 and TRBJ2-5; a possible D gene is TRBD1 (5 bases). The sample was PBMCs. The CDR3, as DNA: TGTGCCACCAGCAGAGTTGTGGCAGGGCAGGATACCCAGTACTTC. This gives the protein CATSRVVAGQDTQYF.